The source of this TCR beta chain is a study of T cell clonotyping in hematopoietic cell transplantation. The method was immunoSEQ multiplex PCR; TCRdb's version includes in-frame clones alone and lacks a portion of them. There are roughly 40,000 clones in the sample; less than 95% occur only once, and about 0.81% lies in the top ten. Germline V lookup: CDR1 SGHDT, CDR2 YYEEEE. CDR3 size: 14 residues. The V gene lost 2 bases and the J gene lost 1 base, with 9 bases spanning the gap. This chain connects TRBV5-6 to TRBJ1-1, with D tentatively TRBD1 (5 bases). The sequencing sample was made of peripheral blood mononuclear cells. This clonotype was sampled from a woman aged 50 to 60 in good health. Some clones in this sample may be carry-over from other donors' samples. The CDR3: CASSFGQGNTEAFF. CDR3 nucleotide sequence: TGTGCCAGCAGCTTTGGCCAGGGGAACACTGAAGCTTTCTTT.